Listed here is a single T cell receptor (beta chain). Its antigen is currently unknown. Primers included in the PCR were 60 Vbeta and 13 Jbeta primers. TCRdb keeps only in-frame clones here, not all; method: immunoSEQ multiplex PCR. Of about 160,000 clones in the sample, 65% to 90% were seen once. The germline V gene encodes CDR1 SEHNR and CDR2 FQNEAQ (reference sequence). The CDR3 extends over 14 amino acids. Trimming took 0 bases from V and 4 from J, leaving 10 bases between them. This sample is drawn from a study of cytomegalovirus exposure and HLA in healthy donors. Study-wide findings and caveats: Rates of TCR association differed by HLA locus in a later analysis, with DRB1 highest and HLA-C lowest.

The chain has TRBV7-9 and TRBJ2-7, with a possible D match to TRBD1 (6 bases). This TCR was sampled from a woman between 18 and 30 years old in good health and CMV-seronegative. The sequencing sample was made of PBMCs. CDR3 coding DNA: TGTGCCAGCAGCTTAGCAGGGGGACATTACGAGCAGTACTTC. Translation: CASSLAGGHYEQYF.